This T cell receptor (beta chain) derives from a study of CD8+CD57+ T cells in acquired aplastic anemia. With regard to this clonotype: Its antigen is unknown.

The sequenced patients had an expansion of CD8+CD57+ cells seen by flow cytometry. Whole-study results and caveats: Shared by patients and controls, roughly 28 CD8+ CDR3s were abundant in patients.

Germline V gene lookup returns CDR1 DFQATT and CDR2 SNEGSKA (reference sequence). The CDR3 has 13 residues. V trimming: 3 bases; J trimming: 6 bases; junction bases outside the gene matches: 0. Genomic DNA provided the template from which TCR beta VDJ and CDR3 profiles were obtained. TCRdb re-derived calls from the reads in MiXCR, one entry per CDR3 protein. The sample yields roughly 200,000 distinct CDR3 sequences, 55% to 65% seen once. Sequencing input: sorted CD4+, CD8+, or CD8+CD57+ T cells (not recorded which) from PBMCs. The clonotype originates from a human donor with aplastic anemia. The chain employs TRBV20-1 and TRBJ1-6, with TRBD1 matching 9 bases. CDR3: CSARTGGNSPLHF. CDR3 sequence (DNA): TGCAGTGCTAGGACAGGGGGTAATTCACCCCTCCACTTT.